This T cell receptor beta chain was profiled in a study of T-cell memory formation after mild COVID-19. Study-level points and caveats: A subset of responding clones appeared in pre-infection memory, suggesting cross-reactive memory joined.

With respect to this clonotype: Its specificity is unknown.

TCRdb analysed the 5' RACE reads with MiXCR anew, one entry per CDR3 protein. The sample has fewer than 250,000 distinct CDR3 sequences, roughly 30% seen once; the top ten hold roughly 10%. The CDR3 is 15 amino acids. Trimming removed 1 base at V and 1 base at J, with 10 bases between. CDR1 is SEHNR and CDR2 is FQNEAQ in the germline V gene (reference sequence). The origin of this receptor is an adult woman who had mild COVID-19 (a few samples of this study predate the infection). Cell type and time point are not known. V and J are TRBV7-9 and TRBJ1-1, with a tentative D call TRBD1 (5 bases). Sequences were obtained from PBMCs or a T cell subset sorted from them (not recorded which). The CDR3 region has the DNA TGTGCCAGCAGCTTAGTAGCGGGGACGAACACTGAAGCTTTCTTT. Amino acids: CASSLVAGTNTEAFF. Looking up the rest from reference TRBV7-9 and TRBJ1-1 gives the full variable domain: DTGVSQNPRHKITKRGQNVTFRCDPISEHNRLYWYRQTLGQGPEFLTYFQNEAQLEKSRLLSDRFSAERPKGSFSTLEIQRTEQGDSAMYLCASSLVAGTNTEAFFGQGTRLTVV.